This entry describes one T cell receptor (beta chain). This sample was included in a study of vaccination and CD4 T cells after COVID-19. Germline CDR1 and CDR2: MNHNS and SASEGT. The CDR3 runs to 14 residues. V lost 7 bases, J lost 3 bases, and 7 bases stayed unmatched. TCRdb itself ran the PCR reads through MiXCR, one entry per CDR3 protein. Among tens of thousands of distinct CDR3 sequences, around 53% were seen once, and the ten largest hold 1% to 1.2%. The sample in question was CD4+ T cells from blood, obtained before SARS-CoV-2 vaccination. The rearrangement uses TRBV6-1 and TRBJ1-2; 8 bases agree with TRBD1. This TCR came from a human donor who had recovered from COVID-19. CDR3 DNA sequence: TGTGCCAGCAAAATCTCCAGGGGGCACTATGGCTACACCTTC. Translation gives CASKISRGHYGYTF.